These T cell receptor beta chains were read from a single sample in a study of T-cell reconstitution after alpha-beta-depleted transplantation in children. TCRdb ran MiXCR on the PCR reads and lists one entry per CDR3 protein. Of a few hundred thousand distinct CDR3 sequences detected, around a tenth appear once; the ten largest clones hold less than 2.5%. Here the sequenced sample was PBMCs from the stem cell graft donor, taken from the stem cell graft. The receptors here all came from a human donor who donated a stem cell graft to a child with acute lymphoblastic leukemia. Each CDR3 is given with its conserved first and last residue. The D gene is left open where the match is weak. Expanded clones are given a class, and other clones once, few, many or no size at all.

CDR3 protein | CDR3 DNA | J gene | clone size | D gene | V gene
CASSLKGRGEQYF | TGTGCCAGCAGTTTAAAGGGGAGAGGCGAGCAGTACTTC | TRBJ2-7 | few | . | TRBV12-3/TRBV12-4
CASSLASSSDTQYF | TGTGCCAGCAGTTTAGCTAGCTCCTCAGATACGCAGTATTTT | TRBJ2-3 | many | . | TRBV12-3/TRBV12-4
CASSFGQGKDTF | TGTGCCAGCAGTTTTGGGCAGGGGAAGGACACCTTC | TRBJ1-2 | few | . | TRBV28
CASSLLPNSYNEQFF | TGTGCCAGCAGCTTACTTCCGAACTCCTACAATGAGCAGTTCTTC | TRBJ2-1 | few | . | TRBV7-2
CASSYIPGGSNQPQHF | TGTGCCAGCAGTTATATTCCCGGGGGAAGCAATCAGCCCCAGCATTTT | TRBJ1-5 | few | . | TRBV6-5
CASSEQSGFEQFF | TGTGCCAGCAGTGAACAGTCGGGTTTTGAGCAGTTCTTC | TRBJ2-1 | . | . | TRBV6-4
CASSLVEGGASSYEQYF | TGTGCCAGCAGCTTAGTAGAGGGGGGGGCTAGCTCCTACGAGCAGTACTTC | TRBJ2-7 | few | . | TRBV7-2
CASTPAGAGANVLTF | TGTGCCAGCACCCCAGCGGGGGCTGGGGCCAACGTCCTGACTTTC | TRBJ2-6 | . | TRBD2 | TRBV27
CASTAGGNLYEQYF | TGCGCCAGCACTGCGGGCGGTAATCTCTACGAGCAGTACTTC | TRBJ2-7 | . | . | TRBV5-1
CASSVTSTGGEQYF | TGCGCCAGCAGCGTTACTTCTACAGGGGGCGAGCAGTACTTC | TRBJ2-7 | . | TRBD1 | TRBV5-1
CASSQEGRSGETQYF | TGTGCCAGCAGCCAAGAAGGCCGGTCCGGGGAGACCCAGTACTTC | TRBJ2-5 | . | . | TRBV4-2
CAIKRTGAGNTIYF | TGTGCCATCAAGCGGACAGGGGCTGGAAACACCATATATTTT | TRBJ1-3 | . | TRBD1 | TRBV10-3
CASSPKRAGTEAFF | TGTGCCAGCAGCCCTAAACGAGCGGGCACTGAAGCTTTCTTT | TRBJ1-1 | few | . | TRBV16
CAIRGQIGRQETQYF | TGTGCCATCAGAGGACAAATCGGGCGCCAAGAGACCCAGTACTTC | TRBJ2-5 | few | . | TRBV10-3
CAWSVGGISETQYF | TGTGCCTGGAGTGTCGGAGGGATCAGTGAGACCCAGTACTTC | TRBJ2-5 | . | . | TRBV30
CASSHLGGAYLISFTDTQYF | TGCGCCAGCAGCCACCTAGGGGGCGCATACCTCATATCTTTCACAGATACGCAGTATTTT | TRBJ2-3 | . | TRBD1 | TRBV4-1
CASSGAGGSYTYNEQFF | TGTGCCAGCAGCGGGGCGGGGGGATCCTATACCTACAATGAGCAGTTCTTC | TRBJ2-1 | many | TRBD2 | TRBV3-1
CSGGQGLSYNEQFF | TGCAGCGGGGGACAGGGTTTATCATACAATGAGCAGTTCTTC | TRBJ2-1 | many | TRBD1 | TRBV29-1